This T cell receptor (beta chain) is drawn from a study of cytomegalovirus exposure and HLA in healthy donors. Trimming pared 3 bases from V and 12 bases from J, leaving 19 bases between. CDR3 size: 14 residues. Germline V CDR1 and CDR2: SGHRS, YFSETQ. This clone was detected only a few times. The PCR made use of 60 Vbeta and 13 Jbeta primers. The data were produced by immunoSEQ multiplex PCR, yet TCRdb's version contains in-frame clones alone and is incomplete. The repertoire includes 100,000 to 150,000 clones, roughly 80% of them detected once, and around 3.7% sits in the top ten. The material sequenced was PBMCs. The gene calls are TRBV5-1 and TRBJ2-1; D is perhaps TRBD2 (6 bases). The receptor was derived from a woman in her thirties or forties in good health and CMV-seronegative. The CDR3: CASSSHSRELRQFF. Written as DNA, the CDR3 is TGCGCCAGCAGCTCCCACTCCCGGGAGTTACGGCAGTTCTTC.